The 14 T cell receptor beta chains presented below share a single source sample, sequenced in a study of blood T cell repertoires in COVID-19. Measured with immunoSEQ multiplex PCR; TCRdb has only the in-frame clones, and not every one. The data contain about 98,000 clones, about 80% of them singletons. Sequencing was carried out using peripheral blood. These receptors came from a man aged 55 to 70 with acute or convalescent COVID-19.

The CDR3 here is CASSQDAGKLFF. The DNA of the CDR3 is TGTGCCAGCAGCCAAGATGCAGGAAAACTGTTTTTT. The rearrangement links TRBV3-1 (or the pseudogene TRBV3-2) to TRBJ1-4; D unclear. The ends were cut back, 0 bases at V and 10 bases at J, with 6 bases in the middle. Germline V lookup: CDR1 LGHDT, CDR2 YNNKEL (reference sequence). The CDR3 runs 12 residues.

This rearrangement joins TRBV3-1 (or the pseudogene TRBV3-2) to TRBJ1-1, with 7 nucleotides matching TRBD1. The CDR3 contains 14 residues. Germline loops: CDR1 LGHDT, CDR2 YNNKEL (reference sequence). The V and J ends lost 2 bases and 3 bases, in that order; junction bases with no gene match: 3. CDR3 sequence reads: CASSQLTGDTEAFF. CDR3 coding DNA: TGTGCCAGCAGCCAACTTACAGGGGACACTGAAGCTTTCTTT.

J is TRBJ2-5 and V is TRBV7-2; no reliable D call. This CDR3 has 14 residues. From germline, CDR1 is SGHTA and CDR2 FQGNSA. V was shortened by 1 base and J by 8 bases, with 14 bases between the two germline ends. In nucleotides, the CDR3 is TGTGCCAGCAGCTTAGTTTCGGTCCCACCAACCCAGTACTTC. Amino acid sequence: CASSLVSVPPTQYF.

The J gene is TRBJ2-1, the V gene TRBV7-2, with 10 nucleotides matching TRBD2. Germline V lookup: CDR1 SGHTA, CDR2 FQGNSA. Trimming cost V 5 bases and J 7 bases; bases outside gene matches: 8. CDR3 length: 15 amino acids. CDR3 in amino acids: CASSPSSGRSNEQFF. CDR3 in DNA: TGTGCCAGCAGCCCAAGTAGCGGGAGGTCTAATGAGCAGTTCTTC.

The chain couples TRBV29-1 to TRBJ2-1; 15 nucleotides match TRBD2. With V trimmed by 3 bases and J by 7 bases, 4 bases remained unmatched. Looked up from germline, CDR1 is SQVTM and CDR2 is ANQGSEA. This CDR3 is built from 15 residues. In DNA, the CDR3 is TGCAGCGTTGACAGGACTAGCGGGAGGGGTAATGAGCAGTTCTTC. Translated: CSVDRTSGRGNEQFF.

The rearrangement joins TRBV11-3 to TRBJ1-2; unclear D gene. V dropped 3 bases and J dropped 4 bases, with 12 bases sitting between them. CDR1 and CDR2 (germline): SGHNT, YENEEA. This CDR3 has 14 amino acids. The CDR3 here is CASSFSGQTYGYTF. DNA of the CDR3: TGTGCCAGCAGCTTTAGCGGGCAGACCTATGGCTACACCTTC.

The chain recombines TRBV9 with TRBJ1-2, with D perhaps matching TRBD1 (5 bases). The CDR3 loop spans 14 amino acids. The germline V and J ends were trimmed by 2 bases and 4 bases, with 12 bases remaining between them. The germline CDR1 and CDR2 sequences are SGDLS and YYNGEE. DNA of the CDR3: TGTGCCAGCAGCGTTGATACCGGGGGCTATGGCTACACCTTC. The encoded protein is CASSVDTGGYGYTF.

The chain employs TRBV12-3 or TRBV12-4 and TRBJ1-6; 10 bases are shared with TRBD1. V was clipped by 6 bases and J by 7 bases; unmatched bases: 0. CDR3 length: 13 residues. In DNA form, the CDR3 reads TGTGCCAGCAGGACAGGGGGCAATTCACCCCTCCACTTT. Residues: CASRTGGNSPLHF.

The CDR3: CASSSPSNGLYTDTQYF. CDR3 nucleotides: TGTGCCAGCAGTTCCCCATCCAACGGTCTGTACACAGATACGCAGTATTTT. The V gene is TRBV28, the J gene TRBJ2-3; D remains ambiguous. Germline assignment: CDR1 MDHEN and CDR2 SYDVKM. CDR3 size: 17 residues. V was clipped by 4 bases and J by 2 bases, with 19 bases between them.

This chain joins TRBV11-2 and TRBJ1-1; 7 bases are shared with TRBD1. CDR1 SGHAT and CDR2 FQNNGV come from the germline V gene. The V gene end was trimmed by 0 bases and the J gene end by 6 bases; junction bases not matched to a gene: 4. This CDR3 has 14 amino acids. The chain's CDR3 is CASSLDWQGAEAFF. CDR3 nucleotides: TGTGCCAGCAGCTTAGATTGGCAGGGGGCTGAAGCTTTCTTT.

The J gene is TRBJ1-3, the V gene TRBV6-6, with TRBD1 as a possible D gene (5 bases). The V end lost 4 bases, the J end lost 8 bases, and 6 bases lay between the germline ends. Germline lookup yields CDR1 MNHNY and CDR2 SVGAGI (reference sequence). The CDR3 covers 11 residues. The CDR3 region is CASSWGDTIYF. CDR3 nucleotide sequence: TGTGCCAGCAGTTGGGGGGACACCATATATTTT.

This clone was picked up one time. The chain has TRBV19 and TRBJ2-7; 9 bases fit TRBD1. Trimming removed 4 bases from V and 0 bases from J; junction bases left unmatched: 1. Germline V gives CDR1 LNHDA, CDR2 SQIVND (reference sequence). This CDR3 region has 14 residues. The CDR3: CASSKDRGSYEQYF. DNA for the CDR3: TGTGCCAGTAGTAAGGACAGGGGCTCCTACGAGCAGTACTTC.

This sequence joins TRBV9 and TRBJ2-1; 8 bases map to TRBD1. The CDR3 is made up of 15 amino acids. Germline lookup yields CDR1 SGDLS and CDR2 YYNGEE. With V trimmed by 4 bases and J by 2 bases, 5 bases remained unmatched. The CDR3 protein is CASSQGQGTYNEQFF. In DNA, the CDR3 is TGTGCCAGCAGCCAAGGACAGGGCACCTACAATGAGCAGTTCTTC.

The chain carries TRBV6-5 and TRBJ1-3; tentative D call: TRBD1 (6 bases). V lost 6 bases to trimming and J lost 2 bases, with 14 bases between them. The CDR3 consists of 15 residues. The germline CDR1 and CDR2 sequences are MNHEY and SVGAGI. The CDR3 coding sequence is TGTGCCAGCAGATCTCTCCGGGACACTGGAAACACCATATATTTT. Its protein is CASRSLRDTGNTIYF.